This TCR beta chain was profiled in a study of cytomegalovirus exposure and HLA in healthy donors. Study-wide points: The study designated fewer than 200 TCR beta chains cytomegalovirus-associated. Three CMV-associated chains proved CMV antigen-specific in vitro.

Points on this clone: What it binds is unknown.

Only in-frame clones appear in the TCRdb table, and some are missing; sequencing was by immunoSEQ multiplex PCR. The data contain fewer than 250,000 clones, roughly 82% of them singletons. This TCR was recovered from a woman aged 18 to 35 in good health and CMV-seronegative. Material for sequencing was PBMCs.

The CDR3 sequence is CASSFGSQAEAFF. The CDR3 DNA is TGTGCCAGCAGCTTTGGTTCCCAGGCAGAAGCTTTCTTT. The chain uses TRBV11-2 and TRBJ1-1; no definite D call. Trimming left V 3 bases short and J 8 bases short, with 13 bases between. The CDR3 is 13 residues long. Germline-derived CDR1 and CDR2 are SGHAT and FQNNGV.